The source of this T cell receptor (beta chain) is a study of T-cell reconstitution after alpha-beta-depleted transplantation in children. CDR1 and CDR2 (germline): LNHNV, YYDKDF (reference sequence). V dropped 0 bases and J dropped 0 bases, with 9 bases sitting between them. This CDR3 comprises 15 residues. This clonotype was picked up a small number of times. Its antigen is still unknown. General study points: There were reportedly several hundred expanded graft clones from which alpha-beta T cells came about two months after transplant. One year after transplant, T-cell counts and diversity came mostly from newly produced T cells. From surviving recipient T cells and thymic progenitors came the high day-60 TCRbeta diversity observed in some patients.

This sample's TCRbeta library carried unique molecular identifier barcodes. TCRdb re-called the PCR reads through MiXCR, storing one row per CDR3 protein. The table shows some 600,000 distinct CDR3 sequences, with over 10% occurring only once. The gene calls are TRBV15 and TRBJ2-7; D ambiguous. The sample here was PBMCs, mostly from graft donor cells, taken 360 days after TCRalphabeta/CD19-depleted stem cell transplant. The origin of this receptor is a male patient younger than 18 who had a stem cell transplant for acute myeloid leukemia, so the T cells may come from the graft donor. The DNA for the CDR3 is TGTGCCACCAGCAGAGAGGGCGCGCTCTCCTACGAGCAGTACTTC. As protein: CATSREGALSYEQYF.